These 23 T cell receptor beta chains came from one sample sequenced in a study of blood T cell repertoires in COVID-19. Libraries were prepared by immunoSEQ multiplex PCR; TCRdb keeps only in-frame clonotypes and omits some of them. Among more than 100,000 clones, around 64% were seen once, and the ten largest hold around 0.9%. The specimen was peripheral blood. The origin of the receptors is a human donor with acute or convalescent COVID-19. The donor label of this sample is uncertain.

V is TRBV7-8 and J is TRBJ2-3; a possible D gene is TRBD2 (5 bases). The CDR3 extends over 15 amino acids. Trimming left V 4 bases short and J 1 base short, with 12 bases between. Germline CDR1 reads SGHVS; CDR2 reads FQNEAQ. CDR3: CASSYRGDGTDTQYF. CDR3 nucleotides: TGTGCCAGCAGCTACCGGGGAGACGGCACAGATACGCAGTATTTT.

This chain joins TRBV6-5 and TRBJ1-4; a weak D match, TRBD1 (5 bases). The CDR3 is 15 amino acids. The germline V and J ends were trimmed by 5 bases and 5 bases, with 15 bases remaining between them. CDR1 is MNHEY and CDR2 is SVGAGI in the germline V gene. For the CDR3, the DNA is TGTGCCAGCAGTAGACAAGGGGTCCGCAATGAAAAACTGTTTTTT. Amino acid sequence: CASSRQGVRNEKLFF.

The chain combines TRBV9 with TRBJ2-1; 8 bases are shared with TRBD1. The junction had 5 bases not matched to a gene; V was cut back by 2 bases and J by 4 bases. CDR1 and CDR2 (germline): SGDLS, YYNGEE. This CDR3 has 15 residues. CDR3 residues: CASSVFQGAYNEQFF. The CDR3 DNA reads as TGTGCCAGCAGCGTCTTCCAGGGGGCTTACAATGAGCAGTTCTTC.

J is TRBJ1-2 and V is TRBV11-2, with D unclear. The germline V gene has CDR1 SGHAT and CDR2 FQNNGV. Trimming left V 4 bases short and J 7 bases short, with 25 bases between. CDR3 length: 17 residues. CDR3 sequence reads: CASSSYKTYNGLGGYTF. The CDR3 coding sequence is TGTGCCAGCAGCTCCTATAAAACATATAATGGACTAGGTGGCTACACCTTC.

The rearrangement links TRBV24-1 to TRBJ2-1, with 9 bases that match TRBD1. CDR3 length: 15 amino acids. The V segment lost 7 bases and the J segment 9 bases; nucleotides outside the gene matches: 12. Germline lookup yields CDR1 KGHDR and CDR2 SFDVKD. The CDR3 DNA reads TGTGCCACCAGCTTTGGACAGGTGGGACAGGGTGAGCAGTTCTTC. Its translation: CATSFGQVGQGEQFF.

The table lists this clone with a few counts. This chain connects TRBV14 to TRBJ1-1; a weak D match, TRBD1 (5 bases). Germline V gene data show CDR1 as SGHDN and CDR2 as FVKESK. Trimming pared 8 bases from V and 1 base from J, leaving 11 bases between. This CDR3 has 13 residues. CDR3 DNA sequence: TGTGCCAGCGCGGGACTGAGGAACACTGAAGCTTTCTTT. Amino acids: CASAGLRNTEAFF. Supplemented by reference TRBV14 and TRBJ1-1, the full variable domain reads EAGVTQFPSHSVIEKGQTVTLRCDPISGHDNLYWYRRVMGKEIKFLLHFVKESKQDESGMPNNRFLAERTGGTYSTLKVQPAELEDSGVYFCASAGLRNTEAFFGQGTRLTVV.

The chain joins TRBV4-1 to TRBJ2-5, with D hard to call. Trimming cost V 0 bases and J 7 bases, with 15 bases left between them. Germline V gene data show CDR1 as MGHRA and CDR2 as YSYEKL. This CDR3 contains 15 residues. DNA for the CDR3: TGCGCCAGCAGCCAAGACCCCCACCTATTAGCGACCCAGTACTTC. Amino acid sequence: CASSQDPHLLATQYF.

The J gene is TRBJ1-2, the V gene TRBV3-1 (or the pseudogene TRBV3-2); no firm D call. V was cut by 3 bases and J by 0 bases, with 11 bases left in between. The CDR3 consists of 15 residues. Germline V gene lookup returns CDR1 LGHDT and CDR2 YNNKEL (reference sequence). The CDR3 DNA reads TGTGCCAGCAGCCAGAGGTTCAGTACTAACTATGGCTACACCTTC. Protein: CASSQRFSTNYGYTF.

The CDR3 DNA sequence: TGTGCCAGCAGATTACAGGGGGCTCCGGGAGCTTTCTTT. Its protein product is CASRLQGAPGAFF. This sequence joins TRBV28 and TRBJ1-1; TRBD1 agrees at 9 bases. Germline-derived CDR1 and CDR2 are MDHEN and SYDVKM. V lost 6 bases, J lost 10 bases, and 9 bases stayed unmatched. The CDR3 is 13 amino acids.

V usage is TRBV7-3 and J usage is TRBJ2-3; TRBD2 matches at 9 bases. CDR3 length: 15 residues. Unmatched junction bases numbered 7, after V lost 6 bases and J lost 3 bases. CDR1 is SGHTA and CDR2 is FQGTGA in the germline V gene. The CDR3 reads CASSRSGGYTDTQYF. DNA of the CDR3: TGTGCCAGCAGTCGAAGCGGGGGGTATACAGATACGCAGTATTTT.

The gene calls are TRBV9 and TRBJ2-1, with 9 bases identical to TRBD1. This CDR3 region has 12 residues. V gave up 4 bases and J gave up 8 bases; unmatched junction bases: 1. Germline CDR1 SGDLS, CDR2 YYNGEE. The CDR3 spells CASSRQGDEQFF. As DNA, the CDR3 is TGTGCCAGCAGCCGACAGGGGGATGAGCAGTTCTTC.

This chain links TRBV4-1 with TRBJ1-2, with 7 bases lining up with TRBD1. Germline CDR1 MGHRA, CDR2 YSYEKL. V shed 0 bases and J 1 base; nucleotides not matched to a gene: 2. There are 15 residues in the CDR3. The CDR3 region has the DNA TGCGCCAGCAGCCAAGACCCAGGGGGTAACTATGGCTACACCTTC. It translates to CASSQDPGGNYGYTF.

This clone has a single count. The genes are TRBV7-2 and TRBJ2-2; D is possibly TRBD1 (6 bases). CDR3 length: 17 amino acids. Trimming removed 2 bases at V and 7 bases at J, with 20 bases between. The V gene's germline CDR1 is SGHTA and CDR2 FQGNSA. The DNA of the CDR3 is TGTGCCAGCAGCTTAATCGGCGTCAGGGGAAGTCACGGGGAGCTGTTTTTT. This encodes CASSLIGVRGSHGELFF.

The chain employs TRBV30 and TRBJ2-5, with 7 nucleotides matching TRBD1. The CDR3 extends over 12 amino acids. Trimming at V came to 3 bases and at J to 7 bases, leaving 5 bases not matched to a gene. CDR1 is GTSNPN and CDR2 is SVGIG in the germline V gene (reference sequence). The CDR3: CAWSVAGGTQYF. CDR3 sequence (DNA): TGTGCCTGGAGCGTCGCAGGGGGGACCCAGTACTTC.

V usage is TRBV4-2 and J usage is TRBJ1-2; TRBD1 might be the D (5 bases). This CDR3 is 15 amino acids long. CDR1 and CDR2 from the germline V gene are LGHNA and YNFKEQ. The V end was cut by 1 base, the J end by 5 bases, with 14 bases between. Here the CDR3 reads CASSQGGTTVYGYTF. CDR3 nucleotide sequence: TGTGCCAGCAGCCAAGGGGGCACGACGGTATATGGCTACACCTTC.

The chain couples TRBV19 to TRBJ2-5, with 7 bases identical to TRBD1. This CDR3 has 15 amino acids. Germline trimming cut 7 bases from V and 5 bases from J; bases unmatched to any gene: 13. Per the germline V gene, CDR1 is LNHDA and CDR2 is SQIVND (reference sequence). This CDR3 reads CASTTVHRGGETQYF. DNA for the CDR3: TGTGCCAGTACCACCGTTCACAGGGGCGGGGAGACCCAGTACTTC.

The chain links TRBV14 to TRBJ2-1; TRBD2 matches at 13 bases. Germline CDR1 reads SGHDN; CDR2 reads FVKESK. Germline trimming cut 6 bases from V and 9 bases from J; bases unmatched to any gene: 2. This CDR3 has 13 amino acids. CDR3 amino acids: CASRLAGGSEQFF. The CDR3 coding sequence is TGTGCCAGCAGACTAGCGGGGGGGTCTGAGCAGTTCTTC.

This clone was detected only once. The rearrangement uses TRBV20-1 and TRBJ1-1; D is possibly TRBD1 (5 bases). Germline V gene lookup returns CDR1 DFQATT and CDR2 SNEGSKA (reference sequence). V gave up 3 bases and J gave up 4 bases, with 9 bases separating them. The CDR3 runs 12 residues. The CDR3 sequence: CSASGGGTEAFF. DNA for the CDR3: TGCAGTGCTAGTGGGGGGGGCACTGAAGCTTTCTTT.

The chain couples TRBV6-5 to TRBJ1-1; maybe TRBD1 (6 bases). CDR1 is MNHEY and CDR2 is SVGAGI in the germline V gene. The V gene lost 6 bases and the J gene lost 1 base, with 12 bases spanning the gap. This CDR3 spans 14 amino acids. The CDR3 DNA follows: TGTGCCAGCAGGTCCTTACAGGGGAACACTGAAGCTTTCTTT. This gives the protein CASRSLQGNTEAFF.

The rearrangement joins TRBV11-2 to TRBJ1-6; D not certain. CDR1 and CDR2 from the germline V gene are SGHAT and FQNNGV. The V and J ends lost 5 bases and 0 bases respectively, with 14 bases between them. CDR3 length: 17 residues. CDR3 region: CASSPRWRSSYNSPLHF. The CDR3 nucleotides read TGTGCCAGCAGCCCCCGGTGGAGGAGCTCCTATAATTCACCCCTCCACTTT.

This chain connects TRBV6-5 to TRBJ1-1; 11 bases match TRBD1. Germline-derived CDR1 and CDR2 are MNHEY and SVGAGI. The CDR3 sequence is 15 residues long. The V segment lost 6 bases and the J segment 4 bases; nucleotides outside the gene matches: 7. This CDR3 is CASRADRGHGTEAFF. In DNA form, the CDR3 reads TGTGCCAGCAGAGCGGACAGGGGGCATGGCACTGAAGCTTTCTTT.

V gene TRBV5-5 combines with J gene TRBJ1-5, with D unclear. Germline CDR1 and CDR2: SGHKS and YYEKEE (reference sequence). Trimming stripped 0 bases from V and 0 bases from J, with 10 bases between. This CDR3 region has 16 residues. For the CDR3, the DNA is TGTGCCAGCAGCTTGGCTCCAGTATATAGCAATCAGCCCCAGCATTTT. This gives the protein CASSLAPVYSNQPQHF.

This clone was counted a few times. This chain connects TRBV19 to TRBJ1-1; D unresolved. CDR3 size: 13 residues. V was clipped by 3 bases and J by 5 bases, with 10 bases between them. The germline V gene encodes CDR1 LNHDA and CDR2 SQIVND (reference sequence). The CDR3 DNA follows: TGTGCCAGTAGTATTGTGGCGGGGACTGAAGCTTTCTTT. Residues: CASSIVAGTEAFF.